This T cell receptor (beta chain) derives from a study of T cells in Graves' hyperthyroidism and ophthalmopathy (dated by TCRdb to about 2019). With regard to the full study: Peripheral blood samples were taken at initial diagnosis, before any treatment was given. To identify TCR V-J signatures that set the groups apart, the researchers used a discovery cohort of about a hundred patients, made up of around 42 with Graves' ophthalmopathy and 57 with stable Graves' hyperthyroidism. Prospective prediction of ophthalmopathy was tested in an independent validation cohort consisting of roughly 19 hyperthyroidism patients and some 16 patients who later progressed to ophthalmopathy. The roughly 100 discovery patients were randomly divided into training and test sets at a 7:3 ratio. Thyroid tissue and blood T-cell repertoires from six Graves' hyperthyroidism patients were also compared in the study. Once sampling was done, hyperthyroidism patients were given methimazole at a starting dose of 30 mg daily, whereas ophthalmopathy patients were given high-dose intravenous methylprednisolone. According to the paper, TCR Vbeta CDR3 sequencing was carried out on 135 peripheral blood samples, which came from fewer than 50 ophthalmopathy, approximately 72 hyperthyroidism and some 17 progressor patients.

Paper-wide results and their limitations: Blood samples also contained most of the expanded thyroid clonotypes (frequency above 0.001), which suggests that blood repertoires may reflect thyroid immune responses. A 13 V-J signature model separated ophthalmopathy from stable hyperthyroidism, with nearly 90% sensitivity and just under 84% specificity in cross-validation and 80%/75% in testing. No statistical method was used to set the sample size in advance, and investigators knew the group allocation. During validation, the model predicted progression to ophthalmopathy a median of around 6 months ahead of onset, with roughly 65% sensitivity and around 73% specificity.

The hyperthyroidism patients were between 18 and 65 years old and newly diagnosed, with a disease duration of less than 2 months. Patients with uncontrolled infections, other autoimmune diseases, pregnancy or lactation were excluded. Diagnoses relied on clinical symptoms, serum thyroxine and TRAb, thyroid ultrasound and orbital computed tomography. For progressor patients, blood was drawn at the first diagnosis of hyperthyroidism, before any ophthalmopathy symptoms had appeared. PBMCs were separated from approximately 9.9 ml of fresh peripheral blood using Ficoll-Paque density gradient centrifugation. Progressor patients were first diagnosed with Graves' hyperthyroidism and then developed ophthalmopathy during follow-up. Total RNA was extracted using Trizol reagent, and RNA quality was assessed on an Agilent 2100 Bioanalyzer. TCR beta CDR3 regions were amplified from RNA transcripts. The TCR CDR3 was subjected to a first round of RT-PCR using the HTBI primer set and the Qiagen OneStep RT-PCR kit. Libraries were constructed in a second round of multiplex PCR, after which size selection and purification were performed. Sequencing of the libraries was done on an Illumina HiSeq2000 using paired-end 100 bp reads. For the original study's pipeline: Raw data were processed with SOAPnuke, discarding reads with adapters, uncalled bases, mean Phred below 15, or no exact constant-primer or identifier match. COPE v1.2.5 was used to merge the high-quality paired reads, and each unique nucleotide sequence was defined as a clonotype. MiTCR v1.1 was used to align clonotypes to the IMGT TRBV, TRBD and TRBJ reference segments. The analysis included only V-J combinations with a frequency above 0.0001, which together covered approximately 99% of the repertoires. A TCS score was defined as the ratio between F50 (clonal expansion) and ExV (chaos), using BLOSUM62-based TCRdist between CDR3 peptides within each V-J. Welch's t-statistics and random forest reduced 500 to 650 V-J features to roughly 13, which were used in a naive Bayes classifier (R e1071). TCRdb trimmed public reads at Q25 via fastp, called clones via MiXCR and kept in-frame beta chains. Entries that share a CDR3 protein sequence are merged under the most common genes and DNA. TCRdb assigned the V and J calls; the authors' analysis was not used. The sample profile shows about 400,000 distinct CDR3 sequences; 15% to 17% of them were found once. 25% to 30% of the sample lies in the top ten.

This clonotype was seen a single time. What antigen it recognizes has not been identified. No base quality values were provided; no much bigger clone lies one nucleotide off. One read represents weak support. The specimen sequenced was blood. This receptor was identified in a young woman with Graves' hyperthyroidism that later progressed to Graves' ophthalmopathy.

In nucleotides, the sequence is TGTGCCAGCAGTGAAGGGACTAGCGGGACAGATACGCAGTATTTT. It is translated as CASSEGTSGTDTQYF. This receptor chain uses TRBV6-4 and TRBJ2-3; the central 12 bases match TRBD2. The CDR3 has 15 amino acids, counting the end cysteine and phenylalanine. The entry retains the CDR3 DNA only, 45 bases that are in frame from base 1. V ends up 3 bases short and J 3 bases short, with an unmatched junction base count of 1. Taken from the germline V gene, the CDR1 and CDR2 loops are MRHNA and SNTAGT.